This T cell receptor (beta chain) emerged from a study of blood T cell repertoires in COVID-19. The overall study: The origin of the acute and convalescent COVID-19 samples was the United States, Italy and Spain. PBMCs, B-cell-depleted T cells, or T cells were the source of the cDNA or gDNA that made up the material.

One Seattle source followed patients from active infection through their disease course. The authors' processing: Reference gene primer amplification yielded estimated nucleated cell counts. TCRdb's copy holds only in-frame clones and misses some; the assay was immunoSEQ multiplex PCR. D and trimming come from the DNA, and the V and J calls and clone size come from that table. This repertoire shows a few hundred thousand clones, approximately 90% found once; its top ten account for 6.3%. The CDR3 has 17 amino acids. The germline gives CDR1 LGHNA, CDR2 YSLEER. Deletions cut 0 bases from V and 0 bases from J, with 9 bases between.

V usage is TRBV4-3 and J usage is TRBJ2-6; D unclear. The sequencing input was peripheral blood. The TCR comes from a woman between 45 and 65 years old with COVID-19, enrolled during active disease. CDR3 in DNA: TGCGCCAGCAGCCAAGACATCCGGAGCTCTGGGGCCAACGTCCTGACTTTC. This translates into CASSQDIRSSGANVLTF.